The 28 T cell receptor beta chains below come from one sample, sequenced in a study of T cell responses to AZD1222 COVID-19 vaccine (TCRdb year 2021). The sample's time point, from its label and the paper: about 28 days (+/-7) after the second vaccine dose. The receptor library was made with the immunoSEQ multiplex PCR assay. Imported from immuneACCESS, the table was reduced by TCRdb to in-frame sequences with V and J called. These copies leave out some clones; in studies compared against another copy, an unresolved V gene accounts for under half, and the cause of the remainder is not known. This sample has around 130,000 clones in its table, and about 89% of those were observed once. Approximately 9.8% of the sample is taken by the ten largest. Source: peripheral blood, taken 28 days after the second AZD1222 dose. The receptors stem from an adult who received the AZD1222 COVID-19 vaccine.

The rearrangement joins TRBV30 to TRBJ1-2, with 7 bases fitting TRBD1. The V and J ends lost 2 bases and 7 bases, in that order; junction bases with no gene match: 4. The germline V gene encodes CDR1 GTSNPN and CDR2 SVGIG (reference sequence). The CDR3 consists of 12 residues. The CDR3 DNA sequence: TGTGCCTGGAGTACAAACAGGGGTGGCTACACCTTC. It specifies CAWSTNRGGYTF.

This chain connects TRBV30 to TRBJ1-2, with D uncertain. V shed 5 bases and J shed 2 bases, with 6 bases lying between them. CDR1 is GTSNPN and CDR2 is SVGIG in the germline V gene (reference sequence). The CDR3 runs to 11 residues. CDR3 region: CAWRMNYGYTF. The CDR3 nucleotides read TGTGCCTGGCGGATGAACTATGGCTACACCTTC.

This sequence joins TRBV19 and TRBJ1-5; tentatively, D is TRBD1 (5 bases). V shed 4 bases and J shed 7 bases, with 20 bases lying between them. Germline assignment: CDR1 LNHDA and CDR2 SQIVND (reference sequence). CDR3 length: 16 residues. The CDR3 loop reads CASSTSNRDGRQPQHF. The CDR3 DNA follows: TGTGCCAGTAGTACTTCAAATCGGGACGGGCGCCAGCCCCAGCATTTT.

The rearrangement joins TRBV6-5 to TRBJ2-1; the D gene is possibly TRBD2 (5 bases). Trimming shortened V by 0 bases and J by 0 bases, and 9 bases separated the two germline ends. The CDR3 consists of 16 residues. Germline V lookup: CDR1 MNHEY, CDR2 SVGAGI. CDR3 nucleotide sequence: TGTGCCAGCAGTTACTCGGGAGCGAGCTCCTACAATGAGCAGTTCTTC. This sequence encodes CASSYSGASSYNEQFF.

V gene TRBV18 combines with J gene TRBJ1-2; TRBD1 agrees at 7 bases. V was clipped by 1 base and J by 4 bases; unmatched bases: 6. The CDR3 spans 15 residues. Germline V gives CDR1 KGHSH, CDR2 LQKENI. CDR3 nucleotides: TGTGCCAGCTCACCACAGCAGGGGGAGGGCTATGGCTACACCTTC. It encodes CASSPQQGEGYGYTF.

This clone was observed at least ten times. The sample has other DNA sequences that encode this CDR3 too. This chain uses TRBV2 with TRBJ1-2; D is unclear. CDR3 length: 13 residues. The ends were cut back, 7 bases at V and 7 bases at J, with 16 bases in the middle. Germline V gene data show CDR1 as SNHLY and CDR2 as FYNNEI. This chain's CDR3 is CASTPGPRLGYTF. DNA of the CDR3: TGTGCCAGCACCCCGGGCCCGCGGCTTGGCTACACCTTC.

The V call is TRBV2, the J call TRBJ2-7; D gene uncertain. This CDR3 spans 13 amino acids. In germline, CDR1 is SNHLY, CDR2 FYNNEI. Deletions cut 2 bases from V and 2 bases from J, with 7 bases between. The CDR3 loop is CASSEPVTYEQYF. In nucleotides, the CDR3 is TGTGCCAGCAGTGAACCAGTAACCTACGAGCAGTACTTC.

This clone was detected only once. This rearrangement joins TRBV4-1 to TRBJ1-2, with D possibly being TRBD1 (5 bases). Germline V gene sequence: CDR1 MGHRA, CDR2 YSYEKL. Trimming removed 4 bases from V and 4 bases from J, with 13 bases in between. This CDR3 spans 14 amino acids. As DNA, the CDR3 is TGCGCCAGCAGCCGTTCGTGGGGCAGCTATGGCTACACCTTC. Encoded protein: CASSRSWGSYGYTF.

This chain joins TRBV7-3 and TRBJ1-2; D gene unclear. Trimming removed 3 bases from V and 2 bases from J, with 10 bases in between. Germline V gene sequence: CDR1 SGHTA, CDR2 FQGTGA. This CDR3 spans 14 amino acids. CDR3 coding DNA: TGTGCCAGCAGCTTCTCACAGCAAAACTATGGCTACACCTTC. Its protein product is CASSFSQQNYGYTF.

V is TRBV3-1 (or the pseudogene TRBV3-2) and J is TRBJ2-1; D remains ambiguous. V lost 2 bases and J 7 bases, leaving 6 bases between the germline ends. Per the germline V gene, CDR1 is LGHDT and CDR2 is YNNKEL (reference sequence). This CDR3 region has 12 residues. For the CDR3, the DNA is TGTGCCAGCAGCCAAAACCCGAATGAGCAGTTCTTC. Translated: CASSQNPNEQFF.

The chain carries TRBV3-1 (or the pseudogene TRBV3-2) and TRBJ1-1; possibly TRBD1 for D (5 bases). Germline assignment: CDR1 LGHDT and CDR2 YNNKEL (reference sequence). V shed 5 bases and J shed 8 bases, with 9 bases lying between them. The CDR3 length is 11 residues. The CDR3 here is CASSGAGEAFF. Written as DNA, the CDR3 is TGTGCCAGCAGCGGGGCGGGGGAAGCTTTCTTT.

This clone was counted once. V gene TRBV18 combines with J gene TRBJ1-6; 8 positions agree with TRBD1. The germline V gene encodes CDR1 KGHSH and CDR2 LQKENI. This CDR3 has 13 residues. V shed 10 bases, J shed 8 bases, and the junction held 7 bases outside the gene matches. The DNA of the CDR3 is TGTGCCACGGGACAGGCTGGGGATTCACCCCTCCACTTT. Its translation: CATGQAGDSPLHF.

J is TRBJ1-4 and V is TRBV19; 9 bases map to TRBD1. CDR3 length equals 15 residues. Germline CDR1 reads LNHDA; CDR2 reads SQIVND (reference sequence). The V segment lost 6 bases and the J segment 8 bases; nucleotides outside the gene matches: 10. Written as DNA, the CDR3 is TGTGCCAGTAGCACCCCGGGACAGGGAGGGGAAAAACTGTTTTTT. It yields the protein CASSTPGQGGEKLFF.

The chain has TRBV18 and TRBJ2-1, with D possibly being TRBD2 (6 bases). V was shortened by 3 bases and J by 9 bases, with 9 bases between the two germline ends. Germline V CDR1 and CDR2: KGHSH, LQKENI. The CDR3 extends over 12 amino acids. CDR3: CASSPREAEQFF. CDR3 DNA sequence: TGTGCCAGCTCACCCAGGGAGGCTGAGCAGTTCTTC.

This chain uses TRBV30 with TRBJ1-2, with 7 bases matching TRBD1. V was clipped by 0 bases and J by 8 bases; unmatched bases: 9. In germline, CDR1 is GTSNPN, CDR2 SVGIG (reference sequence). This CDR3 has 14 amino acids. In nucleotides, the CDR3 is TGTGCCTGGAGTGTAGCCAGGGGGTATGGGGGCTACACCTTC. Translation gives CAWSVARGYGGYTF.

This chain joins TRBV12-3 or TRBV12-4 and TRBJ1-1; D may be TRBD1 (6 bases). V lost 6 bases, J lost 4 bases, and 9 bases lay in between. There are 12 residues in the CDR3. CDR3 residues: CASRGGRTEAFF. As DNA, the CDR3 is TGTGCCAGCAGAGGGGGTCGCACTGAAGCTTTCTTT.

V gene TRBV5-1 combines with J gene TRBJ2-3, with 7 bases fitting TRBD2. The CDR3 has 15 residues. Germline V lookup: CDR1 SGHRS, CDR2 YFSETQ. Trimming removed 5 bases from V and 0 bases from J; junction bases left unmatched: 6. The CDR3 sequence is CASRTSGASTDTQYF. The CDR3 DNA is TGCGCCAGCAGGACGAGCGGGGCCAGCACAGATACGCAGTATTTT.

In the case of this clone: The same CDR3 also results from other DNA sequences found in this sample. The chain uses TRBV14 and TRBJ1-4, with TRBD1 as a possible D gene (6 bases). V lost 0 bases, J lost 8 bases, and 13 bases lay in between. The CDR3 runs to 15 residues. CDR1 SGHDN and CDR2 FVKESK come from the germline V gene. Here the CDR3 reads CASSQEGGPGEKLFF. In DNA form, the CDR3 reads TGTGCCAGCAGCCAAGAGGGGGGGCCTGGCGAAAAACTGTTTTTT.

V and J are TRBV7-2 and TRBJ1-3; the D gene is possibly TRBD1 (6 bases). This CDR3 is built from 17 residues. V was pared by 2 bases and J by 2 bases, with 16 bases between. The V gene's germline CDR1 is SGHTA and CDR2 FQGNSA. CDR3 loop: CASSLRGIRGTGNTIYF. The CDR3 nucleotides are TGTGCCAGCAGCTTAAGAGGAATCAGGGGCACTGGAAACACCATATATTTT.

The genes are TRBV6-6 and TRBJ2-5; weak D call: TRBD1 (5 bases). From germline, CDR1 is MNHNY and CDR2 SVGAGI (reference sequence). The CDR3 consists of 15 residues. V lost 6 bases and J lost 7, with 21 bases in between. In nucleotides, the CDR3 is TGTGCCAGCAGCCCCATGGACACGCTGATGGGGACCCAGTACTTC. Its protein product is CASSPMDTLMGTQYF.

The chain links TRBV3-1 (or the pseudogene TRBV3-2) to TRBJ1-1; the D is unclear. Germline-derived CDR1 and CDR2 are LGHDT and YNNKEL (reference sequence). The CDR3 covers 14 residues. V was shortened by 4 bases and J by 1 base, with 10 bases between the two germline ends. The CDR3 nucleotides are TGTGCCAGCAGCCTCACGGACGGGAACACTGAAGCTTTCTTT. Its translation is CASSLTDGNTEAFF.

The rearrangement joins TRBV7-8 to TRBJ2-7, with D possibly being TRBD1 (6 bases). The CDR3 sequence is 14 residues long. Germline CDR1 SGHVS, CDR2 FQNEAQ. V was shortened by 5 bases and J by 7 bases, with 18 bases between the two germline ends. Here the CDR3 reads CASSPPAGVIEQYF. The DNA of the CDR3 is TGTGCCAGCAGCCCCCCGGCAGGGGTGATTGAGCAGTACTTC. Filled out from reference TRBV7-8 and TRBJ2-7, the complete variable domain reads GAGVSQSPRYKVAKRGQDVALRCDPISGHVSLFWYQQALGQGPEFLTYFQNEAQLDKSGLPSDRFFAERPEGSVSTLKIQRTQQEDSAVYLCASSPPAGVIEQYFGPGTRLTVT.

The V gene is TRBV5-1, the J gene TRBJ2-1; no clear D gene. The CDR3 runs to 12 residues. The V gene's germline CDR1 is SGHRS and CDR2 YFSETQ. Deletions cut 0 bases from V and 8 bases from J, with 6 bases between. In DNA form, the CDR3 reads TGCGCCAGCAGCTTGGGTAGCTATGAGCAGTTCTTC. Its translation is CASSLGSYEQFF.

This rearrangement joins TRBV6-4 to TRBJ2-3; D unclear. Germline lookup yields CDR1 MRHNA and CDR2 SNTAGT. The CDR3 has 14 amino acids. Deletions cut 4 bases from V and 2 bases from J, with 10 bases between. The CDR3 loop is CASSASRNTDTQYF. The CDR3 coding sequence is TGTGCCAGCAGTGCGAGCCGTAACACAGATACGCAGTATTTT.

The CDR3: CASRSGRLSGNTIYF. DNA of the CDR3: TGTGCCAGCAGGTCGGGACGGCTCTCTGGAAACACCATATATTTT. The chain links TRBV6-5 to TRBJ1-3, with D possibly matching TRBD1 (5 bases). Germline V gene sequence: CDR1 MNHEY, CDR2 SVGAGI. The CDR3 length is 15 residues. V was shortened by 6 bases and J by 0 bases, with 12 bases between the two germline ends.

A word on this clone: One end of the junction does not line up with germline, which may come from a read error. The chain joins TRBV18 to TRBJ2-7; D remains unclear. Germline lookup yields CDR1 KGHSH and CDR2 LQKENI. This CDR3 has 15 amino acids. CDR3 loop: CASSPLGPGSDEQYF. The DNA for the CDR3 is TGTGCCAGCTCACCACTAGGTCCAGGCTCCGACGAGCAGTACTTC.

The chain is built from TRBV2 and TRBJ1-1, with D tentatively TRBD1 (6 bases). Germline values: CDR1 SNHLY, CDR2 FYNNEI. The length of the CDR3 is 13 residues. The V gene lost 6 bases and the J gene lost 4 bases, with 12 bases spanning the gap. In DNA form, the CDR3 reads TGTGCCAGCAGGGCTGGACAGTCCACTGAAGCTTTCTTT. Its protein is CASRAGQSTEAFF.

This sequence joins TRBV11-2 and TRBJ1-2; D gene ambiguous. Trimming shortened V by 0 bases and J by 7 bases, and 15 bases separated the two germline ends. This CDR3 contains 15 residues. Germline V CDR1 and CDR2: SGHAT, FQNNGV. In nucleotides, the CDR3 is TGTGCCAGCAGCTTAGATCTCCTCGGGAGAGCTGGCTACACCTTC. Its protein product is CASSLDLLGRAGYTF.